These 10 T cell receptor beta chains share one sample of origin, sequenced in a study of blood T cell repertoires in COVID-19. Method: immunoSEQ multiplex PCR; TCRdb's copy keeps in-frame clones and lacks some. The sample holds roughly 77,000 clones, approximately 73% seen once. Sequenced sample: peripheral blood. The source is a man in his 60s with COVID-19, enrolled during active disease.

The genes are TRBV6-5 and TRBJ2-2; 7 bases fit TRBD2. V lost 6 bases and J lost 4; bases outside the gene matches: 5. The CDR3 is made up of 14 amino acids. Germline V gives CDR1 MNHEY, CDR2 SVGAGI. The CDR3 sequence is CASRTSISTGELFF. As DNA, the CDR3 is TGTGCCAGCAGGACTAGCATAAGCACCGGGGAGCTGTTTTTT.

The count of this clone is one. The chain recombines TRBV19 with TRBJ2-2; maybe TRBD1 (6 bases). Between the trimmed V and J ends, which lost 11 bases and 3 bases, there was a span of 16 bases. The germline V gene encodes CDR1 LNHDA and CDR2 SQIVND (reference sequence). This CDR3 spans 14 amino acids. CDR3 in DNA: TGTGCCGTAGGCCGGGACACTTACACCGGGGAGCTGTTTTTT. It codes for CAVGRDTYTGELFF.

This clone was counted between two and nine times. The rearrangement links TRBV29-1 to TRBJ1-2, with D perhaps matching TRBD1 (5 bases). Trimming took 6 bases from V and 4 from J, leaving 18 bases between them. This CDR3 is built from 14 residues. Germline assignment: CDR1 SQVTM and CDR2 ANQGSEA. CDR3 sequence (DNA): TGCAGCGTCTACGGGGGAGTGGTGGCCTATGGCTACACCTTC. Protein sequence: CSVYGGVVAYGYTF.

The chain couples TRBV19 to TRBJ1-2; TRBD1 agrees at 9 bases. Germline trimming cut 2 bases from V and 8 bases from J; bases unmatched to any gene: 9. Germline-derived CDR1 and CDR2 are LNHDA and SQIVND (reference sequence). The CDR3 covers 15 residues. CDR3 DNA: TGTGCCAGTAGTATACTAACAGGGGGCGCCGGGGGCTACACCTTC. This gives the protein CASSILTGGAGGYTF.

The genes are TRBV5-5 and TRBJ1-5; D perhaps matches TRBD1 (5 bases). The CDR3 covers 15 residues. V was cut by 3 bases and J by 2 bases, with 12 bases left in between. The germline V gene encodes CDR1 SGHKS and CDR2 YYEKEE (reference sequence). DNA for the CDR3: TGTGCCAGCAGCTCACCGGGGGTGGGCAATCAGCCCCAGCATTTT. Translation: CASSSPGVGNQPQHF.

This CDR3 is CAIGSAGGPNEQFF. CDR3 DNA sequence: TGTGCCATCGGTTCGGCGGGAGGGCCAAATGAGCAGTTCTTC. J is TRBJ2-1 and V is TRBV10-3, with 9 bases aligning to TRBD2. V was pared by 8 bases and J by 7 bases, with 9 bases of the junction left unmatched. Germline CDR1 and CDR2: ENHRY and SYGVKD. The CDR3 loop spans 14 amino acids.

This rearrangement joins TRBV2 to TRBJ2-2; D is perhaps TRBD2 (6 bases). V shed 6 bases and J shed 4 bases, with 15 bases lying between them. This CDR3 is 15 amino acids long. The V gene's germline CDR1 is SNHLY and CDR2 FYNNEI. The CDR3 here is CASSRLVPGTGELFF. The CDR3 DNA is TGTGCCAGCAGCCGACTAGTCCCCGGCACCGGGGAGCTGTTTTTT.

The chain carries TRBV7-2 and TRBJ2-5; tentatively, D is TRBD2 (5 bases). From germline, CDR1 is SGHTA and CDR2 FQGNSA. The CDR3 length is 15 residues. V was trimmed by 7 bases and J by 4 bases, leaving 19 bases between them. The CDR3 region has the DNA TGTGCCAGCACCCCCCGGAGCGGTTACCCAGAGACCCAGTACTTC. It encodes CASTPRSGYPETQYF.

The J gene is TRBJ1-5, the V gene TRBV6-5, with a tentative D call TRBD1 (5 bases). Per the germline V gene, CDR1 is MNHEY and CDR2 is SVGAGI. This CDR3 comprises 15 residues. V shed 8 bases and J shed 2 bases, with 16 bases lying between them. The CDR3 DNA sequence: TGTGCCAGCGGTCAGGGTGGGGGGGGCAATCAGCCCCAGCATTTT. Translated, it gives CASGQGGGGNQPQHF.

V usage is TRBV15 and J usage is TRBJ2-2, with D possibly being TRBD1 (6 bases). Between the trimmed V and J ends, which lost 4 bases and 6 bases, there was a span of 9 bases. This CDR3 comprises 13 residues. CDR1 and CDR2 from the germline V gene are LNHNV and YYDKDF (reference sequence). The CDR3, as DNA: TGTGCCACCAGCATCCGACAGGCCGGGGAGCTGTTTTTT. Translation gives CATSIRQAGELFF.